This T cell receptor beta chain was recovered during a study of blood T cells in healthy people across ages. Study at large: For every two T cells, template switching captured about one barcoded beta molecule.

This clonotype appeared a single time. What it binds is unknown. One junction end disagrees with the germline gene, perhaps due to a read error. Points from the study as a whole: Percentage of naive T cells showed a strong correlation with TCR beta diversity.

CDR3 size: 13 residues. Every participating donor contributed about 10 milliliters of peripheral blood through a draw. Every sample gave at least 5 micrograms of total RNA when it was extracted. The second PCR ran roughly 6 to 11 cycles with a sample-barcoded 5' primer and J-beta primers. TCRdb reprocessed the 5' RACE reads with MiXCR, giving one entry per CDR3 protein. Seen here are about 970,000 distinct CDR3 sequences, about 51% observed once, and the top ten hold about a fifth. The sequenced sample was blood. The source of this sequence is a woman aged 60-75 years in good health. V is TRBV12-3 or TRBV12-4 and J is TRBJ2-1; D is uncertain. The CDR3 loop is CASTISQYNERFF. CDR3 nucleotides: TGTGCCAGCACCATTTCCCAGTACAATGAGCGGTTCTTC.